The entry that follows covers one TCR beta chain sequence. The antigen is unknown. The data stem from a study of OX40 agonist ivuxolimab in advanced cancers. Study-level information: Patients were given ivuxolimab, an antibody that agonizes OX40 (CD134).

Data came from immunoSEQ multiplex PCR; TCRdb stores just in-frame clones and leaves some out. The sample carries almost 85,000 clones, nearly 90% recorded once. Blood was sampled at baseline, cycle 4 day 1, and cycle 7 day 1. Study results and limitations: With doses of 0.1 to 3.0 mg/kg, CD4+ and CD8+ blood T cells had undergone clonal expansion by week 6. Expanded peripheral T-cell antigen specificity went undetermined.

This clonotype was obtained from an adult with an advanced solid tumor such as melanoma, head and neck, liver or kidney cancer. The material was CD4+ or CD8+ T cells sorted from blood, obtained in a trial of the OX40 agonist ivuxolimab.

This chain's CDR3 is CASSSSGNEQFF. The CDR3 DNA is TGTGCCAGCAGTTCCTCAGGGAATGAGCAGTTCTTC. J is TRBJ2-1 and V is TRBV28, with a tentative D call TRBD1 (5 bases). The CDR3 has 12 residues. Trimming cost V 4 bases and J 7 bases, with 8 bases left between them. Per germline, CDR1 MDHEN and CDR2 SYDVKM.